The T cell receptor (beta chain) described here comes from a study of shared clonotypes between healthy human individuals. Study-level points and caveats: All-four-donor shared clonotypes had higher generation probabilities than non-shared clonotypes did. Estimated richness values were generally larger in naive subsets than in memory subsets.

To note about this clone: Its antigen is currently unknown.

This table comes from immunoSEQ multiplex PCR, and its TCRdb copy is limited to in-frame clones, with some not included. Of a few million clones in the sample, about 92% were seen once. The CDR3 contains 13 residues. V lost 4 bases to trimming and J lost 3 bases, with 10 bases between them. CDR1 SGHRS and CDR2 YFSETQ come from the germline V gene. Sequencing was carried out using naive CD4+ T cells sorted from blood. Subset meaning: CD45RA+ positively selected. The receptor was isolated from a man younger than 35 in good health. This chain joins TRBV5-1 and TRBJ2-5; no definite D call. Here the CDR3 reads CASSNGRKETQYF. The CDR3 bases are TGCGCCAGCAGCAACGGACGGAAAGAGACCCAGTACTTC.